A single sample is the source of the 3 T cell receptor beta chains below, sequenced in a study of blood T cell repertoires in COVID-19 (TCRdb year 2020). Libraries were made using the immunoSEQ multiplex PCR assay. TCRdb limited this immuneACCESS table to in-frame rearrangements with V and J called. A share of clones is missing; checked studies link under half to unresolved V genes, and the rest is unexplained. Counted in this sample were about 400,000 clones; around 90% of them appeared once. The top ten constitute 2.5% to 3.5% of the sample. The specimen sequenced was peripheral blood. Receptors originate from a human donor in a cohort sampled during active COVID-19.

This chain links TRBV4-1 with TRBJ1-2; D is possibly TRBD1 (5 bases). The ends were cut back, 0 bases at V and 8 bases at J, with 13 bases in the middle. Germline V gene data show CDR1 as MGHRA and CDR2 as YSYEKL. There are 14 residues in the CDR3. The CDR3 here is CASSQDSGLGGYTF. In DNA form, the CDR3 reads TGCGCCAGCAGCCAAGACTCAGGGCTGGGAGGCTACACCTTC.

The chain combines TRBV18 with TRBJ2-3; 8 nucleotides line up with TRBD2. The CDR3 covers 14 residues. Germline CDR1 and CDR2: KGHSH and LQKENI. The V gene end was trimmed by 1 base and the J gene end by 4 bases; junction bases not matched to a gene: 1. In DNA, the CDR3 is TGTGCCAGCTCACCACAAGCGGGGGCAGATACGCAGTATTTT. Translated: CASSPQAGADTQYF.

The rearrangement joins TRBV6-1 to TRBJ1-1; tentatively, D is TRBD1 (5 bases). V lost 3 bases, J lost 0 bases, and 8 bases lay in between. This CDR3 spans 14 amino acids. The germline V gene encodes CDR1 MNHNS and CDR2 SASEGT. In DNA form, the CDR3 reads TGTGCCAGCAGTGATTGGGGGGTGAACACTGAAGCTTTCTTT. Translation: CASSDWGVNTEAFF.